This T cell receptor beta chain appears in the sequencing data of a study of T-cell reconstitution after alpha-beta-depleted transplantation in children. General study findings and limits: One year post-transplant, T-cell counts and diversity were largely derived from T cells produced anew. Several hundred expanded graft clones reportedly were the source of alpha-beta T cells about two months after transplant.

The CDR3 is 18 residues long. This clonotype came up many times. The antigen remains unidentified. Researchers prepared the TCRbeta library using unique molecular identifiers, the study reports. TCRdb called the PCR reads again in MiXCR, with one record for every CDR3 protein. The top ten clones hold roughly 2% of a sample with some 5,100 distinct CDR3 sequences, 6% to 7.5% of them seen once. Sequencing used PBMCs, mostly from graft donor cells, obtained 60 days after TCRalphabeta/CD19-depleted stem cell transplant. The chain employs TRBV21-1 and TRBJ1-1; TRBD1 reflects the table's D call only, with no check against the DNA. TRBV21-1 is termed a pseudogene. The clonotype comes from a boy under three years old who had a stem cell transplant for SCID, so the T cells may come from the graft donor. The CDR3 DNA reads TGTGCCAGCAGCCTAAGACGCAGGGGGACCGGGACAGGGGCTGAAGCTTTCTTT. It encodes CASSLRRRGTGTGAEAFF.